This T cell receptor beta chain was captured by sequencing in a study of STAT3 mutations in large granular lymphocyte leukemia (dated by TCRdb to between 2018 and 2021). Describing the broader study: In roughly half of the longitudinally sequenced T-LGLL patients, canonical activating STAT3 mutations were detected. Over half of the T-LGLL patients were given one or more immunosuppressive therapy regimens, and 40% of the treated patients had a hematologic response. Serial deep sequencing of TCRbeta CDR3 and STAT3 was performed in patients with T-cell large granular lymphocyte leukemia to reconstruct clonal hierarchy and dynamics. Eighteen representative T-LGLL cases were selected from an initial cohort of under 250 LGL patients for longitudinal TCRbeta and STAT3 sequencing. As controls, the study also included longitudinal sequencing of a couple of patients with natural killer LGL leukemia. For each patient, sequencing was performed at an average of approximately 4 time points, with a range of 2 to 8 samplings. General study outcomes and caveats: Dominant TCR clone burden was found to exceed STAT3 mutant burden in several patients, suggesting that STAT3 mutation arose secondarily within a pre-expanded clone. At least one immunodominant TCRbeta clonotype was present in every T-LGLL patient, and multiple immunodominant subclonotypes appeared in about half of the T-LGLL patients. Because codominant clonotypes persisted in some patients, a small but highly pathogenic clone may have been missed. In 6 of 18 patients, TCR clonotype switching occurred after therapy, and every newly emerging clone was STAT3 wild type. Because no samples were available when a clone first appeared, clonal expansion was inferred from samplings taken at other points. Linking therapy response to changes in TCR clonal burden was complicated by variable intervals between samplings and by differing treatment regimens.

An Illumina MiSeq was used to sequence the TCRbeta libraries, yielding an average of approximately 40,000 productive templates per sample. TCRbeta CDR3 libraries were generated with the immunoSEQ assay using multiplex PCR amplification. The source study handled its data this way. Repertoire diversity was calculated as previously defined, with values near 0 taken to indicate extremely monoclonal samples. The clones in this table, taken by TCRdb from immuneACCESS, are in-frame only. Not every clone is retained; where verified, under half of the shortfall comes from an unresolved V gene, and the cause of the rest is unknown. V and J calls and clone size are those listed in that table; D and trimming were worked out from the DNA. The sample has 1,200 to 1,500 clones on record, roughly 69% of them singletons. The ten largest clones represent about 40% of the sample. DNA was extracted from blood mononuclear cells, and the same DNA was used for both TCR and STAT3 sequencing.

The CDR3, from cysteine to phenylalanine, totals 15 residues. Only the CDR3 DNA stays, 45 bases, in frame from base 1. Relative to germline, V is missing 6 bases and J is missing 1 base, with 8 bases of the junction outside any gene match. CDR1 and CDR2 are read off the germline V gene as SQVTM and ANQGSEA. This clone was found a few times. No cognate antigen has been identified for it. No base qualities exist here, and no much larger clone lies one base off it. In this chain, TRBV29-1 is recombined with TRBJ2-2; the central 7 bases match TRBD2. Sequenced input: peripheral blood mononuclear cells. The sequence came from a woman in her seventies with T-cell large granular lymphocyte leukemia. Some clones in this sample may be carry-over from other donors' samples. The age is the age at diagnosis. The nucleotides read TGCAGCGTAGTACTAGCGAAAAAGAACACCGGGGAGCTGTTTTTT. Translated, it gives CSVVLAKKNTGELFF.